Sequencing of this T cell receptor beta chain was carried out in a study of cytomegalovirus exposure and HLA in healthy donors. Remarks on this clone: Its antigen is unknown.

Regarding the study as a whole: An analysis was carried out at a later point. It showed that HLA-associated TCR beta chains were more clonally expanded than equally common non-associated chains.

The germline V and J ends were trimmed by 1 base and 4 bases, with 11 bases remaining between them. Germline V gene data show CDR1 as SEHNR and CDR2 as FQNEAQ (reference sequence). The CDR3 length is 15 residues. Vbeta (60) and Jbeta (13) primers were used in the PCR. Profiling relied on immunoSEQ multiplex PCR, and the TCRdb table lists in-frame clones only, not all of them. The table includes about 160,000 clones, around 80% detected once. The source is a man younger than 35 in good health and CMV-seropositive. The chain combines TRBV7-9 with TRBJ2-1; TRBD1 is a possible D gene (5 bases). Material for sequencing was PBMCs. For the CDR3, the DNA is TGTGCCAGCAGCTTAGAAGCAGGGTTATACAATGAGCAGTTCTTC. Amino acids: CASSLEAGLYNEQFF.